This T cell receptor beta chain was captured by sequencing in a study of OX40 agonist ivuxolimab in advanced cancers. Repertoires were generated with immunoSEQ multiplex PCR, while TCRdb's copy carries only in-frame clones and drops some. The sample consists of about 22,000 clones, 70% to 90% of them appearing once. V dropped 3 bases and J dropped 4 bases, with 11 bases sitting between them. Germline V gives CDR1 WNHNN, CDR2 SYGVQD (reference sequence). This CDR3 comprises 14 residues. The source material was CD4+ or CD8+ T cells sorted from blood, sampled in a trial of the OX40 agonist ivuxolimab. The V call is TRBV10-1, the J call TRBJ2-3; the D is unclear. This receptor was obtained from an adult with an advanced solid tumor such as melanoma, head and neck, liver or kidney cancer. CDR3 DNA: TGCGCCAGCAGTGACTCTAGTACCCCAGATACGCAGTATTTT. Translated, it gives CASSDSSTPDTQYF.